What follows are 13 T cell receptor beta chains derived from one specimen sequenced in a study of shared clonotypes between healthy human individuals. TCRdb's copy holds only in-frame clones and misses some; the assay was immunoSEQ multiplex PCR. Here the sample spans fewer than 850,000 clones, about two thirds being singletons. The sequenced sample consisted of memory CD4+ T cells sorted from blood. Subset denoted: CD45RA-negative fraction. The receptors originated from a woman younger than 45 in good health.

The CDR3 DNA reads TGCGCCAGCAGCCAAGTGTCCCGGCCTGAAAAACTGTTTTTT. It codes for CASSQVSRPEKLFF. The chain carries TRBV4-1 and TRBJ1-4, with D hard to call. Trimming took 1 base from V and 7 from J, leaving 10 bases between them. The CDR3 totals 14 residues. Germline lookup yields CDR1 MGHRA and CDR2 YSYEKL.

V and J are TRBV29-1 and TRBJ2-5, with 11 bases fitting TRBD2. The germline CDR1 and CDR2 sequences are SQVTM and ANQGSEA. The CDR3 totals 14 residues. Trimming at V came to 6 bases and at J to 1 base, leaving 4 bases not matched to a gene. Written as DNA, the CDR3 is TGCAGCGTAACCGGGACTAGCGGCCAAGAGACCCAGTACTTC. As protein: CSVTGTSGQETQYF.

The V and J genes are TRBV28 and TRBJ1-2; no clear D gene. Deletions cut 5 bases from V and 0 bases from J, with 13 bases between. CDR1 MDHEN and CDR2 SYDVKM come from the germline V gene. The CDR3 loop spans 15 amino acids. The CDR3 coding sequence is TGTGCCAGCAGTGCCGGGCATCCTTCTAACTATGGCTACACCTTC. Its protein is CASSAGHPSNYGYTF.

The chain carries TRBV7-6 and TRBJ2-3, with D tentatively TRBD1 (6 bases). V lost 5 bases, J lost 8 bases, and 23 bases lay in between. The CDR3 is 16 residues long. CDR1 SGHVS and CDR2 FNYEAQ come from the germline V gene. The chain's CDR3 is CASSHGGDAPAGTQYF. The DNA of the CDR3 is TGTGCCAGCAGCCATGGGGGCGACGCTCCTGCCGGTACGCAGTATTTT.

The V gene is TRBV5-8, the J gene TRBJ1-4; D gene unclear. CDR1 is SGHTS and CDR2 is YDEGEE in the germline V gene. With 3 bases removed from V and 8 bases from J, the gap between germline ends came to 17 bases. The CDR3 totals 15 residues. The CDR3 sequence: CASSSSVAGREKLFF. CDR3 sequence (DNA): TGTGCCAGCAGCTCGTCAGTGGCTGGTAGGGAAAAACTGTTTTTT.

This clone was picked up many times. The V gene is TRBV2, the J gene TRBJ1-1, with a possible D match to TRBD1 (5 bases). CDR1 and CDR2 from the germline V gene are SNHLY and FYNNEI. The CDR3 has 13 residues. V lost 4 bases to trimming and J lost 4 bases, with 10 bases between them. The CDR3 reads CASSVRGGTEAFF. CDR3 sequence (DNA): TGTGCCAGCAGTGTTAGGGGAGGCACTGAAGCTTTCTTT.

This clone was detected a few times. The J gene is TRBJ1-1, the V gene TRBV7-3; TRBD1 might be the D (6 bases). The V gene lost 6 bases and the J gene lost 2 bases, with 10 bases spanning the gap. This CDR3 comprises 13 residues. Germline V gene lookup returns CDR1 SGHTA and CDR2 FQGTGA. The chain's CDR3 is CASSAQGNTEAFF. The CDR3 DNA reads as TGTGCCAGCAGTGCACAGGGAAACACTGAAGCTTTCTTT.

Only a few counts were recorded for this clone. The same CDR3 arises from other DNA sequences in this sample as well. The V and J genes are TRBV11-2 and TRBJ1-1; D not resolved. Per germline, CDR1 SGHAT and CDR2 FQNNGV. The CDR3 spans 13 residues. The germline V and J ends were trimmed by 5 bases and 3 bases, with 10 bases remaining between them. Here the CDR3 DNA reads TGTGCCAGCAGCACCCAACGTGACACTGAAGCTTTCTTT. This encodes CASSTQRDTEAFF. The whole variable domain, filled in from reference TRBV11-2 and TRBJ1-1, reads EAGVAQSPRYKIIEKRQSVAFWCNPISGHATLYWYQQILGQGPKLLIQFQNNGVVDDSQLPKDRFSAERLKGVDSTLKIQPAKLEDSAVYLCASSTQRDTEAFFGQGTRLTVV.

The rearrangement uses TRBV2 and TRBJ2-1; 10 nucleotides align to TRBD2. V was clipped by 6 bases and J by 3 bases; unmatched bases: 8. The CDR3 is 16 residues long. Germline CDR1 reads SNHLY; CDR2 reads FYNNEI. In DNA, the CDR3 is TGTGCCAGCAGGCGCATGACTAGCGGGTACTACAATGAGCAGTTCTTC. Translation: CASRRMTSGYYNEQFF.

The genes are TRBV6-6 and TRBJ2-7; D is undetermined. The CDR3 runs to 11 residues. Trimming cost V 8 bases and J 3 bases, with 8 bases left between them. Germline CDR1 MNHNY, CDR2 SVGAGI (reference sequence). The CDR3 sequence is CASRANYEQYF. As DNA, the CDR3 is TGTGCCAGCCGGGCCAACTACGAGCAGTACTTC.

The chain is built from TRBV6-1 and TRBJ2-3, with TRBD2 identical over 9 bases. V lost 1 base and J lost 6; bases outside the gene matches: 11. In germline, CDR1 is MNHNS, CDR2 SASEGT. The CDR3 runs 17 residues. The CDR3 bases are TGTGCCAGCAGTGAAGAAGGTAGTTCGGCGGGAGGGGATACGCAGTATTTT. Its protein product is CASSEEGSSAGGDTQYF.

The CDR3 coding sequence is TGTGCCAGCAGTTCCGCCGTTGGGGGGCAGCCCCAGCATTTT. Protein product: CASSSAVGGQPQHF. The chain recombines TRBV28 with TRBJ1-5; D perhaps matches TRBD1 (5 bases). The CDR3 spans 14 residues. Germline V gene lookup returns CDR1 MDHEN and CDR2 SYDVKM. Trimming cost V 4 bases and J 7 bases, with 14 bases left between them.

The gene calls are TRBV5-1 and TRBJ2-7; a possible D gene is TRBD2 (6 bases). The CDR3 runs to 13 residues. V lost 1 base to trimming and J lost 5 bases, with 10 bases between them. Germline CDR1 and CDR2: SGHRS and YFSETQ. CDR3: CASSLRRADEQYF. The DNA of the CDR3 is TGCGCCAGCAGCTTGAGGAGGGCAGACGAGCAGTACTTC.